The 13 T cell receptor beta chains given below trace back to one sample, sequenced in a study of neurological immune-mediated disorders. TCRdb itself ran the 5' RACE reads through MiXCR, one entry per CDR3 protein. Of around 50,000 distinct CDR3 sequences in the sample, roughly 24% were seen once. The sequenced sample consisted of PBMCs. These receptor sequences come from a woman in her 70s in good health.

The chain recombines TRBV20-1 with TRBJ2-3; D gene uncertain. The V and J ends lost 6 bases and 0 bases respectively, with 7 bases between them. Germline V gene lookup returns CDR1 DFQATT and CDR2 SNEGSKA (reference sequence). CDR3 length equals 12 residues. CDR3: CSARESTDTQYF. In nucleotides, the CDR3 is TGCAGTGCGCGTGAGAGCACAGATACGCAGTATTTT.

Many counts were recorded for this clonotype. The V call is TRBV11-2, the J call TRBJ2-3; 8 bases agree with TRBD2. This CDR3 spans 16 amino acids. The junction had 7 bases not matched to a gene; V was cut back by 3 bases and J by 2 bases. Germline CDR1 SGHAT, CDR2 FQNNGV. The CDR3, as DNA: TGTGCCAGCAGCTTGCAACTAGCGGATTACACAGATACGCAGTATTTT. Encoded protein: CASSLQLADYTDTQYF.

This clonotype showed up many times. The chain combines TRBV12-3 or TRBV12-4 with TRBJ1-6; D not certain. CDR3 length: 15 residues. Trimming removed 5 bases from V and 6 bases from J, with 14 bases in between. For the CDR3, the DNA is TGTGCCAGCAGTCCCTCGGGAGGCAGTAATTCACCCCTCCACTTT. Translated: CASSPSGGSNSPLHF.

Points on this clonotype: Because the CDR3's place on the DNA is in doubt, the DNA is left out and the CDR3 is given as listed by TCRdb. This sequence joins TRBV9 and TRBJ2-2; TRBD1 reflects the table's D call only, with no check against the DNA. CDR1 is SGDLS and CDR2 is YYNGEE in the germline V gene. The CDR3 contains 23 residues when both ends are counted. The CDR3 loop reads CASSSRQFENIQYFGAGTGELFF.

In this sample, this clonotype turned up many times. DNA for the CDR3: TGCAGTGCTAGATCCCAACAGGGGGAAGGGACCCAGTACTTC. This gives the protein CSARSQQGEGTQYF. The J gene is TRBJ2-5, the V gene TRBV20-1, with 8 bases identical to TRBD1. Germline trimming cut 2 bases from V and 7 bases from J; bases unmatched to any gene: 9. This CDR3 has 14 amino acids. Per germline, CDR1 DFQATT and CDR2 SNEGSKA (reference sequence).

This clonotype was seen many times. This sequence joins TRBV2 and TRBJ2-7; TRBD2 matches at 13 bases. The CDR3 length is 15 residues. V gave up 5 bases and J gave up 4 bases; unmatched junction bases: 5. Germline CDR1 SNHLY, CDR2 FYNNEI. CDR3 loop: CASSTGLAGPYEQYF. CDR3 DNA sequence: TGTGCCAGCAGTACGGGACTAGCGGGGCCATACGAGCAGTACTTC.

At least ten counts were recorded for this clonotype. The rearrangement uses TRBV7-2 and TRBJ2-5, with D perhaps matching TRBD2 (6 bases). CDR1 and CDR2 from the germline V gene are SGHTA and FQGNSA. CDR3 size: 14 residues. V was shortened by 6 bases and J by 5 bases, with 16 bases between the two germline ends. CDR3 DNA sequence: TGTGCCAGCAGTCGGGGGTGGGATAGGGAGACCCAGTACTTC. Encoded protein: CASSRGWDRETQYF.

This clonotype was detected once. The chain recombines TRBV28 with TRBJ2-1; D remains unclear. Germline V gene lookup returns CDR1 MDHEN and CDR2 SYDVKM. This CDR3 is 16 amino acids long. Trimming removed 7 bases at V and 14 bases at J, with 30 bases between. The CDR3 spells CASTPPGFLERMSKFF. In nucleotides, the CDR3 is TGTGCCAGCACCCCCCCCGGTTTCTTGGAGCGAATGAGCAAGTTCTTC.

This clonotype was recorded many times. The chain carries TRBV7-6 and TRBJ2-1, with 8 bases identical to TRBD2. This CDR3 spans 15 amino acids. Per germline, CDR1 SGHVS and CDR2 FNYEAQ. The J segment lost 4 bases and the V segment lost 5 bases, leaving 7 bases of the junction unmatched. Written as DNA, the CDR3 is TGTGCCAGCAGCCCCCTTAGCGGGGCTTACAATGAGCAGTTCTTC. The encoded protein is CASSPLSGAYNEQFF.

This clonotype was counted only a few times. The CDR3 DNA reads as TGTGCCAGCTCAATAACAGGGTTCGACACTGAAGCTTTCTTT. It is translated as CASSITGFDTEAFF. This sequence joins TRBV18 and TRBJ1-1; tentatively, D is TRBD1 (6 bases). From germline, CDR1 is KGHSH and CDR2 LQKENI. The CDR3 contains 14 residues. V lost 5 bases and J 3 bases, leaving 13 bases between the germline ends. Complete variable domain (other parts from reference TRBV18 and TRBJ1-1): NAGVMQNPRHLVRRRGQEARLRCSPMKGHSHVYWYRQLPEEGLKFMVYLQKENIIDESGMPKERFSAEFPKEGPSILRIQQVVRGDSAAYFCASSITGFDTEAFFGQGTRLTVV.

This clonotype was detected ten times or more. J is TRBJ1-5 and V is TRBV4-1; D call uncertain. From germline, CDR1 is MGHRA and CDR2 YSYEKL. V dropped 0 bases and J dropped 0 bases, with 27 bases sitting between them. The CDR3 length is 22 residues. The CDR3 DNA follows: TGCGCCAGCAGCCAAGATGCGGCTGTCGGAGGGCGACGGCCTTATAGCAATCAGCCCCAGCATTTT. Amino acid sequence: CASSQDAAVGGRRPYSNQPQHF.

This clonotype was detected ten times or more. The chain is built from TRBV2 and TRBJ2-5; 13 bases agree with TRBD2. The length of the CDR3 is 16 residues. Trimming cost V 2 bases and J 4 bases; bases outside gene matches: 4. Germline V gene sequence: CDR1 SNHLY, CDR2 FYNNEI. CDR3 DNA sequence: TGTGCCAGCAGTGAATGGACTAGCGGGAGCGGAGAGACCCAGTACTTC. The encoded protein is CASSEWTSGSGETQYF. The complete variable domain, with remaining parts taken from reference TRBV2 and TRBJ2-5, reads EPEVTQTPSHQVTQMGQEVILRCVPISNHLYFYWYRQILGQKVEFLVSFYNNEISEKSEIFDDQFSVERPDGSNFTLKIRSTKLEDSAMYFCASSEWTSGSGETQYFGPGTRLLVL.

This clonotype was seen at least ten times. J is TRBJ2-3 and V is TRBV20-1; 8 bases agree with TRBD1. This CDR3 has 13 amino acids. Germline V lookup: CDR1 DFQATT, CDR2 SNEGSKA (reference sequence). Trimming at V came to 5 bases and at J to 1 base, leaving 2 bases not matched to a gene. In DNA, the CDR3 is TGCAGTGCTCAACAGGGGGGCACAGATACGCAGTATTTT. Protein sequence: CSAQQGGTDTQYF.